Listed below are T cell receptor beta chains from one sample, sequenced in a study of T cells in tumors and immune-related adverse events. The table came from immunoSEQ multiplex PCR; TCRdb's copy has only in-frame clones and leaves some out. Seen here are roughly 5,100 clones, about two thirds observed once, and the top ten hold 5.5% to 6.5%. The source material was gut tissue, sampled from a patient treated with anti-PD-1 therapy. The receptors were gathered from a female donor with metastatic renal cell carcinoma. Each CDR3 is given with its conserved first and last residue. D genes are given only for firm matches.

V gene: TRBV11-2; D gene: TRBD2; CDR3 protein: CASRDTRGGETQYF
V gene: TRBV11-2; D gene: NA; CDR3 protein: CASSLDRTTDTQYF
V gene: TRBV7-2; D gene: NA; CDR3 protein: CASSLVLAPGELFF
V gene: TRBV6-5; D gene: NA; CDR3 protein: CASSSGALSGNTIYF
V gene: TRBV10-1; D gene: TRBD1; CDR3 protein: CASSEDRGSVDTQYF
V gene: TRBV5-1; D gene: NA; CDR3 protein: CASREDRIYYGYTF
V gene: TRBV7-2; D gene: NA; CDR3 protein: CASSPLPGELFF
V gene: TRBV6-6; D gene: NA; CDR3 protein: CASSYSDRLKAFF
V gene: TRBV6-5; D gene: TRBD1; CDR3 protein: CASSSARTGGNGYTF
V gene: TRBV7-9; D gene: NA; CDR3 protein: CASSLVGAVDTGELFF
V gene: TRBV30; D gene: TRBD2; CDR3 protein: CAWSGGRAHEQYF
V gene: TRBV28; D gene: NA; CDR3 protein: CASRPQEGQRSYNEQFF
V gene: TRBV7-2; D gene: NA; CDR3 protein: CASSPTGTGELFF
V gene: TRBV23-1; D gene: NA; CDR3 protein: CASSQGLGNQPQHF
V gene: TRBV7-2; D gene: TRBD1; CDR3 protein: CASSLRPGQGGGGYTF
V gene: TRBV19; D gene: TRBD2; CDR3 protein: CASSTLTSGQETQYF
V gene: TRBV10-3; D gene: NA; CDR3 protein: CAISEGLQGNTEAFF
V gene: TRBV5-4; D gene: TRBD1; CDR3 protein: CASSRQGASTEAFF
V gene: TRBV21-1; D gene: NA; CDR3 protein: CASSNQSSGSRGETQYF
V gene: TRBV7-9; D gene: NA; CDR3 protein: CASSSAGHLNTEAFF
V gene: TRBV11-1; D gene: NA; CDR3 protein: CASSSSGYGVDTEAFF
V gene: TRBV27; D gene: NA; CDR3 protein: CASSWGGRYGYTF
V gene: TRBV7-2; D gene: NA; CDR3 protein: CASSSQTDTEAFF
V gene: TRBV28; D gene: TRBD2; CDR3 protein: CASSFAGGRVKNIQYF
V gene: TRBV5-5; D gene: NA; CDR3 protein: CASSYERGEQYF